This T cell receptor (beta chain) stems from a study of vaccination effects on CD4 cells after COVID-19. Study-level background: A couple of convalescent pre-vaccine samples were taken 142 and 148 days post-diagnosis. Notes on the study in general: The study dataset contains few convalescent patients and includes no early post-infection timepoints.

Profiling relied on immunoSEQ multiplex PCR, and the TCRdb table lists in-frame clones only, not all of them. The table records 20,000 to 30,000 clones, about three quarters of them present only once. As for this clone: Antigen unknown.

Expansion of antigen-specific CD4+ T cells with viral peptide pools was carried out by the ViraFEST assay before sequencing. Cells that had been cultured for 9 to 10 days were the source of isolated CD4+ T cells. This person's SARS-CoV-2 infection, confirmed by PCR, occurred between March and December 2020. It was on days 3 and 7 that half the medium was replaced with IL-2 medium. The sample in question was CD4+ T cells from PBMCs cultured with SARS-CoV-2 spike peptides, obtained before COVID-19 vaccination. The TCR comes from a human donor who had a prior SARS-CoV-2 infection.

CDR3: CAWTPTRQVGMVNTEAFF. CDR3 sequence (DNA): TGTGCCTGGACCCCCACTCGACAGGTTGGGATGGTGAACACTGAAGCTTTCTTT. This chain joins TRBV30 and TRBJ1-1, with a tentative D call TRBD1 (6 bases). Germline V CDR1 and CDR2: GTSNPN, SVGIG (reference sequence). Trimming removed 4 bases from V and 0 bases from J, with 24 bases in between. The CDR3 runs to 18 residues.